Below, one TCR beta chain is given with its context. Its antigen remains unknown. V lost 9 bases, J lost 4 bases, and 16 bases stayed unmatched. Germline values: CDR1 LGHDT, CDR2 YNNKEL (reference sequence). This CDR3 spans 16 amino acids. This entry comes from a study of T cell responses to AZD1222 COVID-19 vaccine. Profiled with immunoSEQ multiplex PCR; TCRdb holds only in-frame clones, not every one. The sample records some 150,000 clones, around 92% being singletons. The study, taken as a whole, reports: Across the whole spike, CD4 TCRs peaked at regions 160-218 and 743-854.

Sequenced here: peripheral blood, sampled 28 days after the second AZD1222 dose. The clonotype originates from an adult who received the AZD1222 COVID-19 vaccine. The rearrangement uses TRBV3-1 (or the pseudogene TRBV3-2) and TRBJ2-7; 9 bases align to TRBD2. For the CDR3, the DNA is TGTGCCAGTCAACTTACCGGGACTAGCCTTAGATACGAGCAGTACTTC. This sequence encodes CASQLTGTSLRYEQYF.